The source of this TCR beta chain is a study of early T cells in non-severe SARS-CoV-2 infection. Study information: From unsorted whole blood, bulk RNA was sequenced, and the chains remained unpaired. Findings and caveats of the study: Anti-spike CD8 responses were favored in VDJdb matching, and private and CD4 specificities were missed.

As for this clonotype: The antigen is undetermined.

V gave up 5 bases and J gave up 9 bases, with 8 bases separating them. Per the germline V gene, CDR1 is LNHNV and CDR2 is YYDKDF (reference sequence). The CDR3 covers 11 residues. cDNA molecules, individually, were tagged with unique molecular identifiers. TCRdb re-called the 5' RACE reads through MiXCR, storing one row per CDR3 protein. The profile shows some 57,000 distinct CDR3 sequences, roughly 8% of them singletons. This chain links TRBV15 with TRBJ2-1, with D unresolved. The TCR comes from an adult who was a healthcare worker with PCR-confirmed SARS-CoV-2 infection or an uninfected control (not recorded which). Sequencing input: whole blood. CDR3 loop: CATSGSGEQFF. CDR3 in DNA: TGTGCCACCAGCGGCTCCGGTGAGCAGTTCTTC.